These 10 T cell receptor beta chains came from one sample sequenced in a study of neurological immune-mediated disorders. MiXCR was run by TCRdb on the 5' RACE reads, yielding one entry per CDR3 protein. The sample has 90,000 to 100,000 distinct CDR3 sequences; 3.5% are singletons. Specimen: PBMCs. All receptors derive from a woman younger than 35 with multiple sclerosis.

The rearrangement links TRBV5-1 to TRBJ1-1, with 8 bases matching TRBD1. Germline V CDR1 and CDR2: SGHRS, YFSETQ. V was pared by 2 bases and J by 0 bases, with 9 bases of the junction left unmatched. This CDR3 spans 17 amino acids. CDR3 nucleotide sequence: TGCGCCAGCAGCTTAAAGAACAGGGGGGCAATGAACACTGAAGCTTTCTTT. It encodes CASSLKNRGAMNTEAFF.

This clonotype was found many times. V is TRBV6-5 and J is TRBJ2-7; weak D call: TRBD1 (7 bases). This CDR3 is built from 14 residues. CDR1 and CDR2 (germline): MNHEY, SVGAGI. The V and J ends lost 7 bases and 3 bases respectively, with 16 bases between them. In DNA, the CDR3 is TGTGCCAGCACTTCTGGGGGGACAGTCTACGAGCAGTACTTC. Translated: CASTSGGTVYEQYF.

This clonotype has at least ten counts. The chain employs TRBV15 and TRBJ2-7, with unresolved D. CDR1 and CDR2 (germline): LNHNV, YYDKDF (reference sequence). The CDR3 has 13 amino acids. The V gene lost 0 bases and the J gene lost 3 bases, with 6 bases spanning the gap. CDR3 residues: CATSRDLDYEQYF. As DNA, the CDR3 is TGTGCCACCAGCAGAGATCTCGACTACGAGCAGTACTTC.

This clonotype was seen repeatedly, ten times or more. The rearrangement joins TRBV3-1 to TRBJ2-7; TRBD2 matches at 13 bases. The V segment lost 2 bases and the J segment 3 bases; nucleotides outside the gene matches: 7. Per the germline V gene, CDR1 is LGHDT and CDR2 is YNNKEL (reference sequence). The CDR3 has 17 amino acids. CDR3 DNA sequence: TGTGCCAGCAGCCAAACCACCGGGACTAGCGGGGACTACGAGCAGTACTTC. Its translation: CASSQTTGTSGDYEQYF.

This clonotype appeared many times. The chain carries TRBV5-1 and TRBJ1-2; D might be TRBD1 (6 bases). Germline loops: CDR1 SGHRS, CDR2 YFSETQ. The CDR3 extends over 14 amino acids. V gave up 4 bases and J gave up 7 bases, with 17 bases separating them. CDR3 protein: CASSVLTGSSGYTF. CDR3 DNA sequence: TGCGCCAGCAGCGTACTAACAGGGTCGAGTGGCTACACCTTC.

This clonotype was observed at least ten times. The chain couples TRBV7-2 to TRBJ2-3; no definite D call. The V end was cut by 1 base, the J end by 13 bases, with 9 bases between. The CDR3 spans 11 residues. Germline V lookup: CDR1 SGHTA, CDR2 FQGNSA. The DNA for the CDR3 is TGTGCCAGCAGCTTAGAGAGACGAAAGTATTTT. This encodes CASSLERRKYF.

The chain couples TRBV5-8 to TRBJ1-4; no definite D call. CDR1 SGHTS and CDR2 YDEGEE come from the germline V gene. Trimming removed 0 bases from V and 8 bases from J, with 14 bases in between. The CDR3 length is 15 residues. CDR3 sequence (DNA): TGTGCCAGCAGCTTGGCCGGGGTTCGTCGGGAAAAACTGTTTTTT. Translating gives CASSLAGVRREKLFF.

This clonotype came up many times. The rearrangement links TRBV25-1 to TRBJ2-2, with D unclear. Between the trimmed V and J ends, which lost 1 base and 2 bases, there was a span of 8 bases. The CDR3 covers 15 residues. Germline CDR1 reads MGHDK; CDR2 reads SYGVNS. The CDR3 bases are TGTGCCAGCAGTGAATCTGTCTCAAACACCGGGGAGCTGTTTTTT. This encodes CASSESVSNTGELFF.

The rearrangement links TRBV12-3 or TRBV12-4 to TRBJ1-1, with 8 bases lining up with TRBD1. The junction had 2 bases not matched to a gene; V was cut back by 10 bases and J by 1 base. The CDR3 sequence is 12 residues long. The CDR3 sequence is CAIGQGNTEAFF. CDR3 sequence (DNA): TGTGCCATTGGACAGGGGAACACTGAAGCTTTCTTT.

This clonotype was counted at least ten times. This chain links TRBV4-2 with TRBJ2-7, with 10 positions matching TRBD2. The CDR3 is 16 amino acids. The trim removed 1 base at V and 0 bases at J, leaving 3 bases unmatched. Germline values: CDR1 LGHNA, CDR2 YNFKEQ. This CDR3 is CASSQASGGSSYEQYF. CDR3 nucleotides: TGTGCCAGCAGCCAAGCTAGCGGGGGAAGCTCCTACGAGCAGTACTTC.